The rows below give T cell receptor beta chains drawn from one sample of a study of Ad26.COV2.S vaccination and SARS-CoV-2 variants. The protocol was immunoSEQ multiplex PCR, while the TCRdb copy is restricted to in-frame clones and leaves out a portion. This table has 300,000 to 500,000 clones, about 85% appearing once. The input for sequencing was peripheral blood, taken in a trial of Ad26.COV2.S vaccine versus placebo. The receptors were gathered from a person aged 18 to 59 who received the Ad26.COV2.S COVID-19 vaccine or a placebo. Both conserved end residues are part of each CDR3. A D gene is named only where the DNA matches it firmly. Clone size is shown for a subset of rows, as once, few, many or a class of expanded clone.

d_gene,v_gene,j_gene,abundance,CDR3nt,CDR3aa
NA,TRBV7-6,TRBJ2-2,NA,TGTGCCAGCAGGAACAGGACCCTCACCGGGGAGCTGTTTTTT,CASRNRTLTGELFF
NA,TRBV6-5,TRBJ2-2,NA,TGTGCCAGCAGAGTGACAGGTTTAGGGGAGCTGTTTTTT,CASRVTGLGELFF
NA,TRBV10-3,TRBJ1-5,NA,TGTGCCATCAGTGGGGGGGGCCGACAGCCCCAGCATTTT,CAISGGGRQPQHF
TRBD1,TRBV18,TRBJ1-1,NA,TGTGCCAGCTCACAAGGGACAGGCGGCACTGAAGCTTTCTTT,CASSQGTGGTEAFF
NA,TRBV7-9,TRBJ2-7,NA,TGTGCCAGCAGCCCCAACCGTGGGAGCTGGGACGAGCAGTACTTC,CASSPNRGSWDEQYF
NA,TRBV9,TRBJ1-1,NA,TGTGCCAGCAGCGTAGAACAGGAGAACACTGAAGCTTTCTTT,CASSVEQENTEAFF
TRBD1,TRBV12-3/TRBV12-4,TRBJ1-1,once,TGTGCCAGCAGTTTTAGTCAGGGGGGGGCTTTCTTT,CASSFSQGGAFF
TRBD1,TRBV27,TRBJ1-2,NA,TGTGCCAGCAGTCCAGGACAGGGACCTTCAGCCTACACCTTC,CASSPGQGPSAYTF
NA,TRBV7-2,TRBJ1-1,NA,TGTGCCAGCAGCTTAGCTTTGGCCCTCGGTAAAGCTTTCTTT,CASSLALALGKAFF
NA,TRBV5-1,TRBJ2-2,NA,TGCGCCAGCAGCTTCGCGACAAAAGGGTCTTGGGGCGGAAGGACCGGGGAGCTGTTTTTT,CASSFATKGSWGGRTGELFF
TRBD1,TRBV20-1,TRBJ1-2,once,TGCAGTGCTAGTGTCCCGGGACAGGGGTTCAGGGGCTACACCTTC,CSASVPGQGFRGYTF
NA,TRBV3-1/TRBV3-2,TRBJ2-3,NA,TGTGCCAGCAGCCATGGGTTTGGGGGGGCCGGAGCGACAGATACGCAGTATTTT,CASSHGFGGAGATDTQYF
NA,TRBV6-5,TRBJ1-4,NA,TGTGCCAGCTATCCGGGACATCTGAATGAAAAACTGTTTTTT,CASYPGHLNEKLFF
NA,TRBV19,TRBJ2-2,NA,TGTGCCAGTAGTGGCAGGGTGATCACCGGGGAGCTGTTTTTT,CASSGRVITGELFF
NA,TRBV10-2,TRBJ2-6,NA,TGCGCCAGCAGTGAATCTGGGGCCAACGTCCTGACTTTC,CASSESGANVLTF
NA,TRBV4-1,TRBJ2-7,once,TGCGCCAGCAGCCAAGACTTACCGAGCGTTACCTACGAGCAGTACTTC,CASSQDLPSVTYEQYF
NA,TRBV5-5,TRBJ1-2,once,TGTGCCAGCAGCTTCGGCCGGGACCAACCCTTTCCCTATGGCTACACCTTC,CASSFGRDQPFPYGYTF
NA,TRBV19,TRBJ2-3,NA,TGTGCCAGTAGTTCGTTTTTACTCACAGATACGCAGTATTTT,CASSSFLLTDTQYF
TRBD1,TRBV3-1/TRBV3-2,TRBJ2-5,once,TGTGCCAGCAGCCTTGGGACAGATCAAGAGACCCAGTACTTC,CASSLGTDQETQYF
NA,TRBV5-5,TRBJ1-1,NA,TGTGCCAGCAGCTTGTCGGCAGGAACCTTGAACACTGAAGCTTTCTTT,CASSLSAGTLNTEAFF
NA,TRBV11-2,TRBJ1-2,NA,TGTGCCAGCAATCCAATGACAGGCGCCTATGGCTACACCTTC,CASNPMTGAYGYTF
NA,TRBV19,TRBJ1-1,NA,TGTGCCAGTAGTATAATTAAGGGGTTGAACACTGAAGCTTTCTTT,CASSIIKGLNTEAFF
NA,TRBV7-9,TRBJ2-3,NA,TGTGCCAGCAGCTTAATCACAGATACGCAGTATTTT,CASSLITDTQYF
TRBD2,TRBV2,TRBJ2-3,NA,TGTGCCAGCAGTGATGGACTAGCCCCAGATACGCAGTATTTT,CASSDGLAPDTQYF
NA,TRBV6-4,TRBJ2-5,NA,TGTGCCAGCACCGGGGCGGGACACCGGCCCCAAGAGACCCAGTACTTC,CASTGAGHRPQETQYF
NA,TRBV19,TRBJ1-6,few,TGTGCCAGTACCCACGGCGGAGGGGAAAATTCACCCCTCCACTTT,CASTHGGGENSPLHF
NA,TRBV10-2,TRBJ2-1,NA,TGCGCCAGCAGAAGTGGGTTGTATGGCGGGGCGGCTGGGGAGCAGTTCTTC,CASRSGLYGGAAGEQFF
TRBD1,TRBV27,TRBJ2-7,NA,TGTGCCAGCAGTACCGGACAGGCTTTCTCCTACGAGCAGTACTTC,CASSTGQAFSYEQYF
TRBD1,TRBV6-4,TRBJ1-2,NA,TGTGCCAGCAGTGACTCAGGGAGGACAGGATTTTATGGCTACACCTTC,CASSDSGRTGFYGYTF
NA,TRBV7-9,TRBJ1-3,NA,TGTGCCAGCAGCGCCGGGACTGCCAAAGGCACCATATATTTT,CASSAGTAKGTIYF
NA,TRBV19,TRBJ1-5,NA,TGTGCCAGTAGTAATCGGGATAGCAATCAGCCCCAGCATTTT,CASSNRDSNQPQHF
TRBD2,TRBV29-1,TRBJ2-3,once,TGCAGCGCCCGGACTAGCGGGGGGGGAGATACGCAGTATTTT,CSARTSGGGDTQYF
NA,TRBV19,TRBJ1-1,NA,TGTGCCAGTAGTATGGAGGCGGGGAACACTGAAGCTTTCTTT,CASSMEAGNTEAFF
NA,TRBV4-1,TRBJ2-2,NA,TGCGCCAGCAGCCATAGAGGAACCACCGGGGAGCTGTTTTTT,CASSHRGTTGELFF
NA,TRBV7-9,TRBJ2-5,NA,TGTGCCAGCAGCTCTACCCAAGAGACCCAGTACTTC,CASSSTQETQYF
NA,TRBV5-1,TRBJ2-1,once,TGCGCCAGCAGCTTAGGCCCGGGGGATGATGAGCAGTTCTTC,CASSLGPGDDEQFF
NA,TRBV18,TRBJ1-4,NA,TGTGCCAGCTCACCTTCAAAGGGTGGTAATGAAAAACTGTTTTTT,CASSPSKGGNEKLFF